Given below is one T cell receptor beta chain in context. The antigen is undetermined. This sample was taken from a study of tissue T cells after allogeneic stem cell transplantation. In the study overall: Graft-versus-host disease patients received grafts, four unmodified and three CD34-selected to deplete T cells.

Study-wide points: Across patients, clones rarely overlapped, yet motif clusters were shared tissue-specifically. The patient cohort was small and clinically heterogeneous, with limited sampling depth.

V lost 5 bases to trimming and J lost 4 bases, with 25 bases between them. The CDR3 totals 18 residues. CDR1 is LNHDA, CDR2 SQIVND, per germline (reference sequence). Clones were sequenced by immunoSEQ multiplex PCR, and TCRdb holds only the in-frame ones, with some missing. The sample lists some 43,000 clones, roughly 89% occurring once. This chain connects TRBV19 to TRBJ2-3; a weak D match, TRBD1 (6 bases). The source was blood, collected before transplantation. The clonotype comes from a woman aged 40-70 years who later had graft-versus-host disease after an allogeneic stem cell transplant. This chain's CDR3 is CASSRATIQGKVSDTQYF. DNA for the CDR3: TGTGCCAGTAGTCGGGCGACAATACAGGGCAAGGTTTCAGATACGCAGTATTTT.